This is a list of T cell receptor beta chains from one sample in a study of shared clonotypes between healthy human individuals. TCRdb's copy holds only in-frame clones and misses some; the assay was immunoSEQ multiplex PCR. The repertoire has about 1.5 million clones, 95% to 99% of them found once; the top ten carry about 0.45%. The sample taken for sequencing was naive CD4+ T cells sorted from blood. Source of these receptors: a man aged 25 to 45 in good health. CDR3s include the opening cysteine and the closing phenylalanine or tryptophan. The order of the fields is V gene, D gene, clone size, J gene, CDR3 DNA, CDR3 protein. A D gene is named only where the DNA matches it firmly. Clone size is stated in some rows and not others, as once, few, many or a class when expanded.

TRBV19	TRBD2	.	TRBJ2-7	TGTGCCAGTAGATTCAGCGGGGGGCGAAGCGAGCAGTACTTC	CASRFSGGRSEQYF
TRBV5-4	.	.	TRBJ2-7	TGTGCCAGCAGCCGCCCTGGGAGGGAGCAGTACTTC	CASSRPGREQYF
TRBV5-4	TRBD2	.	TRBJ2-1	TGTGCCAGCAGCTTGATTTTGGGGCTAGCGGGAGGGCCAGGGAATGAGCAGTTCTTC	CASSLILGLAGGPGNEQFF
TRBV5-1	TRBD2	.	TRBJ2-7	TGCGCCAGCAGCTTGTATAAGACTAGCGGGAGGGCCTCGTCCTACGAGCAGTACTTC	CASSLYKTSGRASSYEQYF
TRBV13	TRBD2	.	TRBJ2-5	TGTGCCAGCAGCTCCGGACTAGCGGGAGGGCCTGGGGGAACCCAGTACTTC	CASSSGLAGGPGGTQYF
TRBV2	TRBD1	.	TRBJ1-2	TGTGCCAGCAGTCCAACAGGGGTGAGCTACACCTTC	CASSPTGVSYTF
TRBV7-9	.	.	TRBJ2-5	TGTGCCAGCGAAAGGGCGTTTCGAGAGACCCAGTACTTC	CASERAFRETQYF
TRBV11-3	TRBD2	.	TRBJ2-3	TGTGCCAGCAGCTTAGCACCCAGGCGGGAGGCAGATACGCAGTATTTT	CASSLAPRREADTQYF
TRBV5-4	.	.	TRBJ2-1	TGTGCCAGCAGCTTGTTGAGCGGCTCCTACAATGAGCAGTTCTTC	CASSLLSGSYNEQFF
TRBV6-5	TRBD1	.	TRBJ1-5	TGTGCCAGCAGAGCAGACAGGGCAGATAATCAGCCCCAGCATTTT	CASRADRADNQPQHF
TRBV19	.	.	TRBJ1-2	TGTGCCAGTAGTACCCCTGACGGATCCTATGGCTACACCTTC	CASSTPDGSYGYTF
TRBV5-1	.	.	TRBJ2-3	TGCGCCAGCAGCGGGGGGGCGAGGGCAGATACGCAGTATTTT	CASSGGARADTQYF
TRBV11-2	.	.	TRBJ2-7	TGTGCCAGCAGCTTAGAATGGCAGGGGCTGTCTGGGCAGTACTTC	CASSLEWQGLSGQYF
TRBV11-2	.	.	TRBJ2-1	TGTGCCAGCAGCTCTGGCGAAAGCTCCTACAATGAGCAGTTCTTC	CASSSGESSYNEQFF
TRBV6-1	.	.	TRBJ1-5	TGTGCCAGCAGACCTGACCTGGTAGGCAATCAGCCCCAGCATTTT	CASRPDLVGNQPQHF
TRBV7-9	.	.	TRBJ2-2	TGTGCCAGCAGCTGGCTCGAAATGGTGGCCGGGGAGCTGTTTTTT	CASSWLEMVAGELFF
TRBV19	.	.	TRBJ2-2	TGTGCCAGTATCACGGCGACCGGGGAGCTGTTTTTT	CASITATGELFF
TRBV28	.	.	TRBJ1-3	TGTGCCAGCAGTTTGATCACCCCCAACAGCTACGGAAACACCATATATTTT	CASSLITPNSYGNTIYF
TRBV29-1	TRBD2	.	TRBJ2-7	TGCAGCGTTGAAGGCCCCCTAGCGGGAGGTCTTTACGAGCAGTACTTC	CSVEGPLAGGLYEQYF
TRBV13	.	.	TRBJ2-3	TGTGCCAGCAGCCGACGGGGACATAAGGTGAGGACAGATACGCAGTATTTT	CASSRRGHKVRTDTQYF
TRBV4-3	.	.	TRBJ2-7	TGCGCCCGGGGTCTCCTGACTACGAGGAAGTACTTC	CARGLLTTRKYF
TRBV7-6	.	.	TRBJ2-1	TGTGCCAGCAGCCCCCGTAGGGAGATTGAAGTGCAGTTCTTC	CASSPRREIEVQFF
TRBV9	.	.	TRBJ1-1	TGTGCCAGCAGCGCGACTACAGGGAGCTACACTGAAGCTTTCTTT	CASSATTGSYTEAFF
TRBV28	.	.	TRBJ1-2	TGTGCCAGCAGTTTCCCCCGCCCGGGTTTAGGTGGCTACACCTTC	CASSFPRPGLGGYTF
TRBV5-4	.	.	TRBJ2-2	TGTGCCAGCAGCCAAGGGGTGCCGGGGGGCGCGAACACCGGGGAGCTGTTTTTT	CASSQGVPGGANTGELFF
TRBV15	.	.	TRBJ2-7	TGTGCCACCAGCCGAGACGGGTACCTTGAGCAGTACTTC	CATSRDGYLEQYF
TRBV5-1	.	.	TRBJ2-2	TGCGCCAGCAGCGAGATCTTGGACACTGCGAACACCGGGGAGCTGTTTTTT	CASSEILDTANTGELFF
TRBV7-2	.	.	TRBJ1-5	TGTGCCAGCAGCTTACGGTCCGGAAACAATCAGCCCCAGCATTTT	CASSLRSGNNQPQHF
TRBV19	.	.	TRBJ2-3	TGTGCCAGTAATCGGGGCCCAGAGGGTACGCAGTATTTT	CASNRGPEGTQYF
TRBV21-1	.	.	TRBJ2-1	TGTGCCAGCACTTGGGGACGGAATTACAATGAGCAGTTCTTC	CASTWGRNYNEQFF
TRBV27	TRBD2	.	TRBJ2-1	TGTGCCAGCAGTTTAGCGGGACTAGCGGGAGGGGATGAGCAGTTCTTC	CASSLAGLAGGDEQFF
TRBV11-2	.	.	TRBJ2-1	TGTGCCAGCAGCCAAGGGCGCGCTGAGCAGTTCTTC	CASSQGRAEQFF
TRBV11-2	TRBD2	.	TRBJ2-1	TGTGCCAGCACCCGCTTGCTAGCGGGCATCTACAATGAGCAGTTCTTC	CASTRLLAGIYNEQFF
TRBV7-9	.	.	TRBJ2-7	TGTGCCAGCAGCTTAGTGTTAGGGCTCAACTACGAGCAGTACTTC	CASSLVLGLNYEQYF
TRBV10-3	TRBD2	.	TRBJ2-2	TGTGCCATCAGTGAAGGACTAGCGGGAGGCCTCTCCACCGGGGAGCTGTTTTTT	CAISEGLAGGLSTGELFF
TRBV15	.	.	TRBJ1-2	TGTGCCACCAGCAGCCCCCCATCCCGTAGGGGCTATCGAAGCTATGGCTACACCTTC	CATSSPPSRRGYRSYGYTF
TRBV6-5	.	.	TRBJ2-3	TGTGCCAGCAGTTTACAGGGATTCACAGATACGCAGTATTTT	CASSLQGFTDTQYF
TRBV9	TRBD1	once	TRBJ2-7	TGTGCCAGCAGCGTTACAGGGGATGGCGAGCAGTACTTC	CASSVTGDGEQYF